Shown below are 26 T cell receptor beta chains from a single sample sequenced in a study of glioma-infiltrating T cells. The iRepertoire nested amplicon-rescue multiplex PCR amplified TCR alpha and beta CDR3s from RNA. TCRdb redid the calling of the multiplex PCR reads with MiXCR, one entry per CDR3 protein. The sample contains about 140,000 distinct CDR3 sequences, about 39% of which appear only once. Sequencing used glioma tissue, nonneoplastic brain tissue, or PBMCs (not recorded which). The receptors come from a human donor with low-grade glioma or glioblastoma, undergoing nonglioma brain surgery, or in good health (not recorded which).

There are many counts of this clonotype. The CDR3: CASREGIYNSPLHF. The CDR3 region has the DNA TGTGCCAGCAGAGAGGGAATCTATAATTCACCCCTCCACTTT. The chain uses TRBV6-1 and TRBJ1-6; D gene ambiguous. CDR1 MNHNS and CDR2 SASEGT come from the germline V gene. The CDR3 length is 14 residues. The V end lost 6 bases, the J end lost 3 bases, and 9 bases lay between the germline ends.

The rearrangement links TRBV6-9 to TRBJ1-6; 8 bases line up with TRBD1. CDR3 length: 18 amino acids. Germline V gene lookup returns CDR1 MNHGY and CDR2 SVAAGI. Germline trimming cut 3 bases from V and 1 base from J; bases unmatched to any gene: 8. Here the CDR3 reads CASSYARTGGSYNSPLHF. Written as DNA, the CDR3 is TGTGCCAGCAGTTACGCCCGAACAGGGGGTTCCTATAATTCACCCCTCCACTTT.

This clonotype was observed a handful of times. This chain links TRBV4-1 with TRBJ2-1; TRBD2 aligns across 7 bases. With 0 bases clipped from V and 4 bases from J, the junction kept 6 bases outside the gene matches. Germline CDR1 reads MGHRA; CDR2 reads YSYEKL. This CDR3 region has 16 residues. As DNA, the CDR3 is TGCGCCAGCAGCCAAGATGTACAGCGGGGATACAATGAGCAGTTCTTC. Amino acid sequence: CASSQDVQRGYNEQFF.

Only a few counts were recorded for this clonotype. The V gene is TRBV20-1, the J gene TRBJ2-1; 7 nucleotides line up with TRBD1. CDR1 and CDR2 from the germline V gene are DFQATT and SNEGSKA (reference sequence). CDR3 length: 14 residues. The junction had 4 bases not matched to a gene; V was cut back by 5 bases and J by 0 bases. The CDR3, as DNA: TGCAGTGCTGAGGACAGGACCTCCTACAATGAGCAGTTCTTC. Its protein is CSAEDRTSYNEQFF.

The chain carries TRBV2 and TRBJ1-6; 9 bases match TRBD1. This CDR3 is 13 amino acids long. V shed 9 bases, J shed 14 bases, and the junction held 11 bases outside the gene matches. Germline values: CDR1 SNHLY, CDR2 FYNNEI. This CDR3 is CAREPGQGGSLHF. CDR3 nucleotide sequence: TGTGCCAGAGAACCGGGACAGGGTGGTTCCCTCCACTTT.

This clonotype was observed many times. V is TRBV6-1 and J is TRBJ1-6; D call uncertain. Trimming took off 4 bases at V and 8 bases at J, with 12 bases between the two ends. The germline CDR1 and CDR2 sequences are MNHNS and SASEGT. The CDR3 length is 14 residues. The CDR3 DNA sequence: TGTGCCAGCAGTGGTGTAAATACGGATTCACCCCTCCACTTT. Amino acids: CASSGVNTDSPLHF.

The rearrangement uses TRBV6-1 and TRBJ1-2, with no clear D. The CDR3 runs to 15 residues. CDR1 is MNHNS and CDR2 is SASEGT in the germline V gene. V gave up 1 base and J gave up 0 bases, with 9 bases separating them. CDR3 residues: CASSEVFGTNYGYTF. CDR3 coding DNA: TGTGCCAGCAGTGAAGTTTTCGGAACTAACTATGGCTACACCTTC.

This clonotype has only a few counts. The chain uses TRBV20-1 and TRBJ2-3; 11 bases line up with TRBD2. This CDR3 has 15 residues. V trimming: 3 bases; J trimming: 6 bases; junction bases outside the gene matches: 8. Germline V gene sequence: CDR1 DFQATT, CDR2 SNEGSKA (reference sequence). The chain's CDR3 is CSASDRLAGTDTQYF. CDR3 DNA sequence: TGCAGTGCTAGTGATCGACTAGCGGGGACCGATACGCAGTATTTT.

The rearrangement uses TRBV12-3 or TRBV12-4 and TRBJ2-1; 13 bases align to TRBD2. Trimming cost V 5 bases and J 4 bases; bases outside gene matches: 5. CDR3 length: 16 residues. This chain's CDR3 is CASSPRTSGRYNEQFF. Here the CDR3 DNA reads TGTGCCAGCAGTCCTCGGACTAGCGGGAGATACAATGAGCAGTTCTTC.

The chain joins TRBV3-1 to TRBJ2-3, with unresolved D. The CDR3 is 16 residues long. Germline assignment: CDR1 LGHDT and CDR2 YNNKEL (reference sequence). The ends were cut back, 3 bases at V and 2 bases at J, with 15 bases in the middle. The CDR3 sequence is CASSHQGLLFTDTQYF. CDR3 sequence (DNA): TGTGCCAGCAGCCATCAAGGTCTTCTATTCACAGATACGCAGTATTTT.

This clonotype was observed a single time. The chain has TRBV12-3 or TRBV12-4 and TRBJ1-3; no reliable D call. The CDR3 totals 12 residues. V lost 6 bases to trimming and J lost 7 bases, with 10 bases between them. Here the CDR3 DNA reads TGTGCCAGCAGAGCAACCGGGAACACCATATATTTT. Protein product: CASRATGNTIYF.

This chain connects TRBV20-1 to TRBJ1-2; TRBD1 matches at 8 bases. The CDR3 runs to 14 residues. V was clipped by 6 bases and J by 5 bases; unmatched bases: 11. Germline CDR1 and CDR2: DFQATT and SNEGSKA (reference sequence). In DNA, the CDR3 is TGCAGTGCAACTACAGGACAGGGCGTTTATGGCTACACCTTC. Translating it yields CSATTGQGVYGYTF.

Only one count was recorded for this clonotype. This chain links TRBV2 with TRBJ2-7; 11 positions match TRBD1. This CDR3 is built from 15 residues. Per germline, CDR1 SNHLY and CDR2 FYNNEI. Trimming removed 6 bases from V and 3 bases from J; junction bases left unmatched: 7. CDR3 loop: CASSRAGTGGYEQYF. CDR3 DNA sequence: TGTGCCAGCAGCCGCGCCGGGACAGGGGGCTACGAGCAGTACTTC. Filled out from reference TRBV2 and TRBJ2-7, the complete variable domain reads EPEVTQTPSHQVTQMGQEVILRCVPISNHLYFYWYRQILGQKVEFLVSFYNNEISEKSEIFDDQFSVERPDGSNFTLKIRSTKLEDSAMYFCASSRAGTGGYEQYFGPGTRLTVT.

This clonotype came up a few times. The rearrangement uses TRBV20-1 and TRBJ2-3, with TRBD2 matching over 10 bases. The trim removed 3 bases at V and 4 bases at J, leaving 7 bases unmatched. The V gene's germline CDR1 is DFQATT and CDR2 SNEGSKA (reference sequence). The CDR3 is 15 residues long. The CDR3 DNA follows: TGCAGTGCTAGTAGACTAGCGGGTAACGCAGATACGCAGTATTTT. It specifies CSASRLAGNADTQYF.

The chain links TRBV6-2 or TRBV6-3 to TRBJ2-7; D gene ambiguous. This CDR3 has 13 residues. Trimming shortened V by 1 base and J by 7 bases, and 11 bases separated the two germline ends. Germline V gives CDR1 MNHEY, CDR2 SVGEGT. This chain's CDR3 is CASSYLGRKEQYF. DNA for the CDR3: TGTGCCAGCAGTTACTTGGGCAGAAAGGAGCAGTACTTC.

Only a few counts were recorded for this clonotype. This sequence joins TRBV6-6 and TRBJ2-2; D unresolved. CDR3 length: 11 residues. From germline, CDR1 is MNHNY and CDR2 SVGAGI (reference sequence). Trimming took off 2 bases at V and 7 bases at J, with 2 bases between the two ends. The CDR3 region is CASSYIGELFF. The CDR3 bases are TGTGCCAGCAGTTACATCGGGGAGCTGTTTTTT.

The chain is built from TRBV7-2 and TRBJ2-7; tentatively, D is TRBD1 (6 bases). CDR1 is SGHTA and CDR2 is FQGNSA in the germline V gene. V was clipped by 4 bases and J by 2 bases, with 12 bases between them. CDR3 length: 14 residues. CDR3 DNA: TGTGCCAGCAGCTACGACAGGTCCGCCTACGAGCAGTACTTC. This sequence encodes CASSYDRSAYEQYF.

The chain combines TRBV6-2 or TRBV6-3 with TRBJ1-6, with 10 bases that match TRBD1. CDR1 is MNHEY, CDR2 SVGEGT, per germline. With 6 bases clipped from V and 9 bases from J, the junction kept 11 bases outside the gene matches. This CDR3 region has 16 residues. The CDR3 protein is CASRDGTGVFTSPLHF. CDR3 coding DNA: TGTGCCAGCAGAGACGGGACAGGGGTTTTTACTTCACCCCTCCACTTT.

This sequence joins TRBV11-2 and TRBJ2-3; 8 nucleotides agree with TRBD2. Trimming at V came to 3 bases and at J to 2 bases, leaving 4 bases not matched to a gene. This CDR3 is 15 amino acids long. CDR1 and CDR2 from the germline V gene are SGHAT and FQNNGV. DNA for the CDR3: TGTGCCAGCAGCTTGGGGACTAGGACCACAGATACGCAGTATTTT. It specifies CASSLGTRTTDTQYF. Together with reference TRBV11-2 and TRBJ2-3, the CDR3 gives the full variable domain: EAGVAQSPRYKIIEKRQSVAFWCNPISGHATLYWYQQILGQGPKLLIQFQNNGVVDDSQLPKDRFSAERLKGVDSTLKIQPAKLEDSAVYLCASSLGTRTTDTQYFGPGTRLTVL.

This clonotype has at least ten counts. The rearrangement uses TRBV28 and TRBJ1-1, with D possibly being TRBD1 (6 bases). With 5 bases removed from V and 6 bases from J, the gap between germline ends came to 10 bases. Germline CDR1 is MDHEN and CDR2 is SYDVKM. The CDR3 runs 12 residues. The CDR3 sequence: CASSLQGPEAFF. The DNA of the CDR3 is TGTGCCAGCAGTCTACAGGGCCCTGAAGCTTTCTTT.

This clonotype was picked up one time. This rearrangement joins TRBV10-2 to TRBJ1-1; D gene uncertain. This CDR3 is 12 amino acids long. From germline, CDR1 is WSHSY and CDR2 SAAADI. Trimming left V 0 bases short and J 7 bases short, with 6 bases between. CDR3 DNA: TGCGCCAGCAGTGAGTCAGGCGTTGAAGCTTTCTTT. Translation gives CASSESGVEAFF.

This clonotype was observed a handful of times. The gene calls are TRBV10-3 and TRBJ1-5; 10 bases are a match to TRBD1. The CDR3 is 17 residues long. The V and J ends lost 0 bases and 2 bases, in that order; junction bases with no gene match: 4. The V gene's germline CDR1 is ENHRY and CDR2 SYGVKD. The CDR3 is CAISESKGTGGNQPQHF. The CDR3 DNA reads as TGTGCCATCAGTGAGTCGAAGGGGACAGGGGGCAATCAGCCCCAGCATTTT.

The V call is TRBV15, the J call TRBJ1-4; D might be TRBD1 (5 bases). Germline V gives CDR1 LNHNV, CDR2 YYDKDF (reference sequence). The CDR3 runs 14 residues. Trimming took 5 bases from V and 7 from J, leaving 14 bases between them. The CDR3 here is CATSLRGDGEKLFF. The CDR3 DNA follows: TGTGCCACCAGCTTGAGAGGGGACGGTGAAAAACTGTTTTTT.

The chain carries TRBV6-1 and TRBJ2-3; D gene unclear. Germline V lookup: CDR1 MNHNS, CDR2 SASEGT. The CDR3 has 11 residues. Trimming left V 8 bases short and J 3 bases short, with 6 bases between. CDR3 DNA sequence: TGTGCCAGCCTGGGGACAGATACGCAGTATTTT. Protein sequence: CASLGTDTQYF.

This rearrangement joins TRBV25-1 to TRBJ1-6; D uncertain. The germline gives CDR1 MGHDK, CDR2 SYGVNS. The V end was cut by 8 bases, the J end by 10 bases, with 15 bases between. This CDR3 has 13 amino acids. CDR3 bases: TGTGCCAGCGGACTGGGGTTCTCGTCACCCCTCCACTTT. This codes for CASGLGFSSPLHF. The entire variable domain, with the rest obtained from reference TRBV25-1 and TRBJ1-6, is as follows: EADIYQTPRYLVIGTGKKITLECSQTMGHDKMYWYQQDPGMELHLIHYSYGVNSTEKGDLSSESTVSRIRTEHFPLTLESARPSHTSQYLCASGLGFSSPLHFGNGTRLTVT.

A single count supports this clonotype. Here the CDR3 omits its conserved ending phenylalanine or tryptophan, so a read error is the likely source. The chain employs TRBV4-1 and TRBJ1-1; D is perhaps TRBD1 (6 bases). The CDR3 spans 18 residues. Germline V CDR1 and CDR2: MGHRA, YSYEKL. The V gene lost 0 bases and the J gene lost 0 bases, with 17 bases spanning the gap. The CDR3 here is CASSQEGTGSVMNTEAFL. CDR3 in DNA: TGCGCCAGCAGCCAAGAAGGCACAGGGAGCGTCATGAACACTGAAGCTTTCCTT.